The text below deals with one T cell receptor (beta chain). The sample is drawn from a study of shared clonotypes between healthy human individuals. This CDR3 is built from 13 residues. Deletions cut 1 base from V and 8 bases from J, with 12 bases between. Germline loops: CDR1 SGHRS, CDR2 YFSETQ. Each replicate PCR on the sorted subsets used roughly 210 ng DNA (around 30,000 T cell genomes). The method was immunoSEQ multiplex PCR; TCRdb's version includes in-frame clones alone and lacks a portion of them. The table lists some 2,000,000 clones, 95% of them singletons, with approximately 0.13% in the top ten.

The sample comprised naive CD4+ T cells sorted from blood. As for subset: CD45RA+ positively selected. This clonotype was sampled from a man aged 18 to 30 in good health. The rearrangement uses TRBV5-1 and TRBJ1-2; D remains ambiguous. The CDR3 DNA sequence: TGCGCCAGCAGCTTGTCCATCGGGAGCGGCTACACCTTC. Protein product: CASSLSIGSGYTF.